This T cell receptor beta chain was found in a study of T cell responses to AZD1222 COVID-19 vaccine. As for the study in general: Second doses were pooled across both intervals (about 4 or about 12 weeks). Study-wide results and caveats: Spike-specific TCR breadth and depth grew following two AZD1222 doses. Only five or six AZD1222 recipients were seropositive at baseline.

In germline, CDR1 is SEHNR, CDR2 FQNEAQ (reference sequence). CDR3 size: 16 residues. The trim removed 1 base at V and 7 bases at J, leaving 5 bases unmatched. This clone was seen more than once but under ten times. What it binds is unknown. Measured with immunoSEQ multiplex PCR; TCRdb has only the in-frame clones, and not every one. The data show tens of thousands of clones, with roughly 80% seen just once and around 3.9% held by the top ten. The genes are TRBV7-9 and TRBJ2-1; 12 bases agree with TRBD2. This TCR derives from an adult in good health. The sequences come from peripheral blood, collected on day 0 of AZD1222 vaccination. The CDR3 loop reads CASSLDLAGGYNEQFF. As DNA, the CDR3 is TGTGCCAGCAGCTTAGATCTAGCGGGGGGGTATAATGAGCAGTTCTTC.